Following are 22 T cell receptor beta chains from one sample sequenced in a study of cytomegalovirus exposure and HLA in healthy donors. Both 60 Vbeta primers and 13 Jbeta primers went into the PCR. Clones were read by immunoSEQ multiplex PCR, and TCRdb kept only the in-frame ones, dropping some. Seen in this sample are roughly 60,000 clones; the ten most common clones hold approximately 4%. The sample comprised PBMCs. These receptors were obtained from a woman aged 18-30 years in good health and CMV-seronegative.

As concerns this clone: This sample also contains other DNA sequences that code for the same CDR3. This chain uses TRBV25-1 with TRBJ1-5, with a weak D call TRBD1 (5 bases). CDR1 and CDR2 from the germline V gene are MGHDK and SYGVNS. The CDR3 length is 14 residues. V was clipped by 2 bases and J by 4 bases, with 9 bases between them. CDR3 nucleotide sequence: TGTGCCAGCAGTGAAGGGGGGTCAAATCAGCCCCAGCATTTT. This encodes CASSEGGSNQPQHF.

The genes are TRBV29-1 and TRBJ2-5; 8 bases fit TRBD1. In germline, CDR1 is SQVTM, CDR2 ANQGSEA. V shed 3 bases, J shed 5 bases, and the junction held 5 bases outside the gene matches. CDR3 size: 13 residues. As DNA, the CDR3 is TGCAGCGTTGACAGGGGGCGAATGGAGACCCAGTACTTC. Translating it yields CSVDRGRMETQYF.

The V call is TRBV5-1, the J call TRBJ2-7; D gene uncertain. The CDR3 consists of 13 residues. V lost 1 base to trimming and J lost 2 bases, with 7 bases between them. In germline, CDR1 is SGHRS, CDR2 YFSETQ. For the CDR3, the DNA is TGCGCCAGCAGCTTGTACAGCCCCTACGAGCAGTACTTC. Protein product: CASSLYSPYEQYF.

The chain combines TRBV5-1 with TRBJ2-1; 9 bases fit TRBD2. The CDR3 consists of 15 residues. V was clipped by 3 bases and J by 4 bases; unmatched bases: 5. Germline V gene data show CDR1 as SGHRS and CDR2 as YFSETQ. Here the CDR3 reads CASSSGSGGYNEQFF. The CDR3 DNA reads TGCGCCAGCAGCTCAGGTAGCGGGGGATACAATGAGCAGTTCTTC.

The chain has TRBV6-5 and TRBJ1-2; D is perhaps TRBD1 (6 bases). Germline values: CDR1 MNHEY, CDR2 SVGAGI. This CDR3 region has 13 residues. Trimming removed 5 bases at V and 5 bases at J, with 12 bases between. The CDR3 protein is CASSGSGEYGYTF. In DNA form, the CDR3 reads TGTGCCAGCAGTGGATCAGGGGAATATGGCTACACCTTC.

The V and J genes are TRBV12-5 and TRBJ2-2; 9 bases fit TRBD2. This CDR3 region has 17 residues. V gave up 2 bases and J gave up 7 bases; unmatched junction bases: 11. Germline loops: CDR1 LGHNT, CDR2 FRNRAP. CDR3 residues: CASGLLFAGGRSGELFF. The CDR3 nucleotides are TGTGCTAGTGGTTTGCTCTTTGCGGGAGGGCGTAGCGGGGAGCTGTTTTTT.

The V call is TRBV9, the J call TRBJ2-3; 9 bases are a match to TRBD1. The CDR3 is 17 residues long. Losses at the gene ends were 5 bases for V and 0 bases for J; bases not matched to a gene: 10. CDR1 is SGDLS, CDR2 YYNGEE, per germline. The CDR3 loop reads CASSPRQGGPSTDTQYF. In nucleotides, the CDR3 is TGTGCCAGCAGTCCGAGACAGGGGGGGCCTAGCACAGATACGCAGTATTTT.

This chain connects TRBV5-1 to TRBJ2-3; 9 positions match TRBD2. J gave up 1 base and V 1 base, and 1 base lay outside the gene matches. In germline, CDR1 is SGHRS, CDR2 YFSETQ. The CDR3 is 15 amino acids. CDR3 loop: CASSLSSGGTDTQYF. The DNA for the CDR3 is TGCGCCAGCAGCTTGTCTAGCGGGGGCACAGATACGCAGTATTTT. The variable domain in full, completed from reference TRBV5-1 and TRBJ2-3, reads KAGVTQTPRYLIKTRGQQVTLSCSPISGHRSVSWYQQTPGQGLQFLFEYFSETQRNKGNFPGRFSGRQFSNSRSEMNVSTLELGDSALYLCASSLSSGGTDTQYFGPGTRLTVL.

The chain couples TRBV29-1 to TRBJ1-4, with D uncertain. Trimming cost V 6 bases and J 6 bases, with 5 bases left between them. The CDR3 totals 10 residues. Germline V CDR1 and CDR2: SQVTM, ANQGSEA. The CDR3 sequence: CSVTHEKLFF. In DNA form, the CDR3 reads TGCAGCGTCACTCATGAAAAACTGTTTTTT.

The chain couples TRBV25-1 to TRBJ2-2; possibly TRBD2 for D (5 bases). The germline V and J ends were trimmed by 3 bases and 6 bases, with 8 bases remaining between them. The germline V gene encodes CDR1 MGHDK and CDR2 SYGVNS. This CDR3 has 13 residues. CDR3 amino acids: CASSDERAGELFF. The DNA for the CDR3 is TGTGCCAGCAGTGATGAGAGGGCCGGGGAGCTGTTTTTT.

V is TRBV6-4 and J is TRBJ2-5; 9 bases align to TRBD1. CDR3 length: 16 residues. Unmatched junction bases numbered 17, after V lost 4 bases and J lost 11 bases. Germline assignment: CDR1 MRHNA and CDR2 SNTAGT. The CDR3 nucleotides read TGTGCCAGCAGTGCCTTACCGGGACAGGGTACCCAGAAGCAGTACTTC. Amino acids: CASSALPGQGTQKQYF.

This chain joins TRBV2 and TRBJ1-2, with a weak D call TRBD1 (5 bases). The CDR3 runs to 14 residues. Germline V gene lookup returns CDR1 SNHLY and CDR2 FYNNEI. Deletions cut 4 bases from V and 4 bases from J, with 13 bases between. The CDR3: CASSAEQVRYGYTF. CDR3 nucleotide sequence: TGTGCCAGCAGTGCCGAACAGGTTCGCTATGGCTACACCTTC.

The chain links TRBV6-1 to TRBJ1-5; the match to TRBD1 covers 7 bases. Germline assignment: CDR1 MNHNS and CDR2 SASEGT. With 6 bases clipped from V and 3 bases from J, the junction kept 8 bases outside the gene matches. This CDR3 region has 15 residues. The CDR3, as DNA: TGTGCCAGCAGCATCGACAGGGCTAACAATCAGCCCCAGCATTTT. It specifies CASSIDRANNQPQHF.

J is TRBJ1-1 and V is TRBV27, with 7 positions matching TRBD1. CDR1 and CDR2 (germline): MNHEY, SMNVEV (reference sequence). The CDR3 extends over 12 amino acids. J lost 6 bases, V lost 5 bases, and 3 bases had no gene match. CDR3 DNA sequence: TGTGCCAGCAGTATTCAGGGGGCTGAAGCTTTCTTT. Translation gives CASSIQGAEAFF.

The rearrangement joins TRBV6-1 to TRBJ2-2; 14 bases map to TRBD2. CDR1 and CDR2 (germline): MNHNS, SASEGT. J gave up 8 bases and V 3 bases, and 11 bases lay outside the gene matches. This CDR3 comprises 18 residues. The CDR3 region is CASSETGTSGSKGGELFF. CDR3 DNA sequence: TGTGCCAGCAGTGAGACCGGGACTAGCGGGAGTAAGGGGGGGGAGCTGTTTTTT.

V and J are TRBV2 and TRBJ1-5; D gene unclear. This CDR3 is 15 amino acids long. V was trimmed by 4 bases and J by 3 bases, leaving 13 bases between them. Germline V gene lookup returns CDR1 SNHLY and CDR2 FYNNEI. In DNA form, the CDR3 reads TGTGCCAGCAGTGGATGGTCCGTAGACAATCAGCCCCAGCATTTT. Amino acid sequence: CASSGWSVDNQPQHF.

Points on this clone: The same CDR3 is also encoded by other DNA sequences in this sample. CDR3 sequence: CASSIDGGLGTGELFF. CDR3 DNA sequence: TGTGCCAGTAGTATAGATGGGGGCCTGGGCACCGGGGAGCTGTTTTTT. The chain uses TRBV19 and TRBJ2-2; the D gene is possibly TRBD1 (6 bases). From germline, CDR1 is LNHDA and CDR2 SQIVND (reference sequence). This CDR3 spans 16 amino acids. V was cut by 0 bases and J by 4 bases, with 12 bases left in between.

The gene calls are TRBV19 and TRBJ2-3; TRBD2 matches at 12 bases. Germline CDR1 is LNHDA and CDR2 is SQIVND (reference sequence). J gave up 4 bases and V 9 bases, and 2 bases lay outside the gene matches. This CDR3 spans 13 amino acids. As DNA, the CDR3 is TGTGCCAGCTCTAGCGGGGGGGCAGATACGCAGTATTTT. This sequence encodes CASSSGGADTQYF.

The CDR3 sequence is CASSLGGDEQFF. For the CDR3, the DNA is TGCGCCAGCAGCTTGGGGGGCGATGAGCAGTTCTTC. This chain connects TRBV5-1 to TRBJ2-1; D might be TRBD1 (5 bases). V shed 0 bases and J shed 8 bases, with 6 bases lying between them. The germline gives CDR1 SGHRS, CDR2 YFSETQ. The CDR3 extends over 12 amino acids.

This chain connects TRBV6-1 to TRBJ1-5; D is perhaps TRBD1 (5 bases). Germline lookup yields CDR1 MNHNS and CDR2 SASEGT. There are 16 residues in the CDR3. V lost 3 bases and J 1 base, leaving 13 bases between the germline ends. The CDR3 nucleotides read TGTGCCAGCAGTGACCCCGGGAGGGGAAGCAATCAGCCCCAGCATTTT. Encoded protein: CASSDPGRGSNQPQHF.

The V gene is TRBV9, the J gene TRBJ2-7; 10 bases agree with TRBD1. The trim removed 0 bases at V and 3 bases at J, leaving 6 bases unmatched. CDR1 and CDR2 from the germline V gene are SGDLS and YYNGEE. This CDR3 has 16 amino acids. The CDR3 sequence is CASSVGQGATVYEQYF. The CDR3 coding sequence is TGTGCCAGCAGCGTAGGACAGGGGGCCACTGTCTACGAGCAGTACTTC.

CDR3 nucleotide sequence: TGCGCCAGCAGCTTGACGGTGAACACTGAAGCTTTCTTT. This sequence encodes CASSLTVNTEAFF. The chain uses TRBV5-1 and TRBJ1-1, with D unresolved. CDR1 and CDR2 from the germline V gene are SGHRS and YFSETQ. V shed 1 base and J shed 0 bases, with 4 bases lying between them. The CDR3 extends over 13 amino acids.